Following are 31 T cell receptor beta chains from one sample sequenced in a study of PD-1 blockade in classical Hodgkin lymphoma. Time point specified: newly diagnosed, previously untreated cHL patient sample. Libraries were prepared by immunoSEQ multiplex PCR; TCRdb keeps only in-frame clonotypes and omits some of them. This table holds roughly 70,000 clones, over 90% found once. Sequenced sample: peripheral blood mononuclear cells (PBMCs). The receptor set was obtained from a human donor with classical Hodgkin lymphoma.

This rearrangement joins TRBV6-5 to TRBJ1-1, with unresolved D. This CDR3 contains 12 residues. The V and J ends lost 7 bases and 4 bases respectively, with 10 bases between them. Germline CDR1 MNHEY, CDR2 SVGAGI. CDR3 in DNA: TGTGCCAGCAACCATCGAGGCACTGAAGCTTTCTTT. Encoded protein: CASNHRGTEAFF.

The J gene is TRBJ1-3, the V gene TRBV19; 10 bases map to TRBD1. CDR1 and CDR2 (germline): LNHDA, SQIVND (reference sequence). J gave up 2 bases and V 11 bases, and 3 bases lay outside the gene matches. The length of the CDR3 is 13 residues. The CDR3 DNA follows: TGTGCCTCCGGGACAGGGGCTGGAAACACCATATATTTT. Translating gives CASGTGAGNTIYF.

V usage is TRBV5-1 and J usage is TRBJ1-5; D gene unclear. Germline V gene data show CDR1 as SGHRS and CDR2 as YFSETQ. Trimming stripped 0 bases from V and 7 bases from J, with 8 bases between. This CDR3 comprises 13 residues. CDR3 coding DNA: TGCGCCAGCAGCTTGGGGAATGGGCAGCCCCAGCATTTT. Its translation is CASSLGNGQPQHF.

The chain is built from TRBV4-1 and TRBJ1-2; D is ambiguous. V lost 4 bases, J lost 10 bases, and 16 bases lay in between. This CDR3 has 13 residues. Germline assignment: CDR1 MGHRA and CDR2 YSYEKL. The CDR3 sequence: CASSPLEREIYTF. For the CDR3, the DNA is TGCGCCAGCAGCCCCCTGGAGAGGGAAATCTACACCTTC.

V gene TRBV11-2 combines with J gene TRBJ2-3; no firm D call. The ends were cut back, 3 bases at V and 1 base at J, with 11 bases in the middle. Germline loops: CDR1 SGHAT, CDR2 FQNNGV. The length of the CDR3 is 15 residues. The CDR3 spells CASSFQFTRTDTQYF. CDR3 DNA: TGTGCCAGCAGCTTCCAGTTTACCCGCACAGATACGCAGTATTTT.

The chain carries TRBV5-1 and TRBJ1-3; D gene ambiguous. The CDR3 loop spans 14 amino acids. Germline values: CDR1 SGHRS, CDR2 YFSETQ. Trimming shortened V by 0 bases and J by 4 bases, and 8 bases separated the two germline ends. The CDR3 is CASSLADEGNTIYF. The DNA of the CDR3 is TGCGCCAGCAGCTTGGCCGATGAAGGAAACACCATATATTTT. The entire variable domain, with the rest obtained from reference TRBV5-1 and TRBJ1-3, is as follows: KAGVTQTPRYLIKTRGQQVTLSCSPISGHRSVSWYQQTPGQGLQFLFEYFSETQRNKGNFPGRFSGRQFSNSRSEMNVSTLELGDSALYLCASSLADEGNTIYFGEGSWLTVV.

The V gene is TRBV5-1, the J gene TRBJ2-4; 8 positions match TRBD1. Germline V gene lookup returns CDR1 SGHRS and CDR2 YFSETQ. There are 15 residues in the CDR3. V dropped 0 bases and J dropped 6; count of bases not matched to a gene: 5. The CDR3 is CASSLGTGYANIQYF. The DNA for the CDR3 is TGCGCCAGCAGCTTGGGGACAGGGTACGCAAACATTCAGTACTTC.

The V gene is TRBV10-3, the J gene TRBJ2-1, with D possibly matching TRBD2 (5 bases). The CDR3 is 13 amino acids. Trimming cost V 9 bases and J 10 bases, with 19 bases left between them. CDR1 is ENHRY and CDR2 is SYGVKD in the germline V gene. In DNA form, the CDR3 reads TGTGCCATAAATTTCCTCGCCGGGGAGGAGCAGTTCTTC. Its translation is CAINFLAGEEQFF.

The V and J genes are TRBV19 and TRBJ1-1; no definite D call. With 7 bases removed from V and 5 bases from J, the gap between germline ends came to 14 bases. This CDR3 has 13 residues. Germline V gene sequence: CDR1 LNHDA, CDR2 SQIVND (reference sequence). CDR3 loop: CASNRLFGTEAFF. DNA for the CDR3: TGTGCCAGTAATAGGCTCTTCGGGACTGAAGCTTTCTTT.

V usage is TRBV27 and J usage is TRBJ2-3; TRBD2 aligns across 13 bases. The CDR3 sequence is 14 residues long. Germline assignment: CDR1 MNHEY and CDR2 SMNVEV (reference sequence). The V segment lost 6 bases and the J segment 5 bases; nucleotides outside the gene matches: 2. The DNA for the CDR3 is TGTGCCAGCAGGCGACTAGCGGGGGGAGATACGCAGTATTTT. It codes for CASRRLAGGDTQYF.

This chain joins TRBV28 and TRBJ2-7; no reliable D call. Trimming removed 2 bases from V and 0 bases from J, with 5 bases in between. There are 13 residues in the CDR3. CDR1 MDHEN and CDR2 SYDVKM come from the germline V gene. The CDR3 DNA follows: TGTGCCAGCAGTTTACATCCCTCCTACGAGCAGTACTTC. As protein: CASSLHPSYEQYF.

The chain links TRBV25-1 to TRBJ2-1; D remains unclear. This CDR3 spans 14 amino acids. Trimming removed 2 bases at V and 1 base at J, with 6 bases between. CDR1 is MGHDK, CDR2 SYGVNS, per germline. The DNA of the CDR3 is TGTGCCAGCAGTGAAGTGGAGTCCTACAATGAGCAGTTCTTC. The encoded protein is CASSEVESYNEQFF.

The genes are TRBV6-6 and TRBJ1-2; 10 nucleotides agree with TRBD1. J gave up 2 bases and V 8 bases, and 11 bases lay outside the gene matches. Germline V gene lookup returns CDR1 MNHNY and CDR2 SVGAGI (reference sequence). The CDR3 is made up of 16 amino acids. The CDR3 reads CASLSRDRGFNYGYTF. The CDR3 DNA reads as TGTGCCAGCCTGAGCCGGGACAGGGGCTTCAACTATGGCTACACCTTC.

The chain combines TRBV11-2 with TRBJ2-7, with D maybe TRBD1 (6 bases). The V and J ends lost 5 bases and 9 bases respectively, with 32 bases between them. CDR1 is SGHAT, CDR2 FQNNGV, per germline. This CDR3 is 18 amino acids long. In DNA form, the CDR3 reads TGTGCCAGCAGCCTCAAATGGGGGCAAGGGCCTAACTTGGTCGGGCAGTACTTC. It yields the protein CASSLKWGQGPNLVGQYF.

The chain couples TRBV7-6 to TRBJ1-4; no reliable D call. The CDR3 length is 13 residues. Deletions cut 5 bases from V and 4 bases from J, with 8 bases between. CDR1 SGHVS and CDR2 FNYEAQ come from the germline V gene. The CDR3 protein is CASSVYLNEKLFF. The CDR3 coding sequence is TGTGCCAGCAGCGTATACCTTAATGAAAAACTGTTTTTT.

The chain carries TRBV4-2 and TRBJ2-1; D tentatively fits TRBD1 or TRBD2 (5 bases each). The V end was cut by 3 bases, the J end by 6 bases, with 15 bases between. Germline assignment: CDR1 LGHNA and CDR2 YNFKEQ. This CDR3 is 15 amino acids long. CDR3 sequence: CASSHGTPQINEQFF. The CDR3 DNA is TGTGCCAGCAGCCACGGGACCCCTCAGATCAATGAGCAGTTCTTC.

With respect to this clone: A read error may account for a junction end that differs from germline. This chain joins TRBV28 and TRBJ2-7; weak D call: TRBD1 (6 bases). CDR1 MDHEN and CDR2 SYDVKM come from the germline V gene. The CDR3 has 11 residues. The CDR3 nucleotides read TGTGCCAGCAGTCCACGGACAGACCCAATCTTC. Translated: CASSPRTDPIF. Variable domain in full (rest from reference TRBV28 and TRBJ2-7): DVKVTQSSRYLVKRTGEKVFLECVQDMDHENMFWYRQDPGLGLRLIYFSYDVKMKEKGDIPEGYSVSREKKERFSLILESASTNQTSMYLCASSPRTDPIFGPGTRLTVT.

A single count supports this clone. The chain joins TRBV5-6 to TRBJ2-4; D ambiguous. V gave up 0 bases and J gave up 8 bases, with 9 bases separating them. Germline CDR1 and CDR2: SGHDT and YYEEEE. The CDR3 runs to 13 residues. The CDR3 sequence is CASSLAGRDIQYF. CDR3 coding DNA: TGTGCCAGCAGCTTGGCAGGAAGGGACATTCAGTACTTC.

This clone was detected once. This sequence joins TRBV6-5 and TRBJ1-6; no reliable D call. Germline CDR1 MNHEY, CDR2 SVGAGI. CDR3 length: 15 amino acids. The germline V and J ends were trimmed by 2 bases and 8 bases, with 13 bases remaining between them. The CDR3 DNA reads TGTGCCAGCAGTTACGCCAAAGAAGTTGATTCACCCCTCCACTTT. Its protein product is CASSYAKEVDSPLHF.

V usage is TRBV6-5 and J usage is TRBJ2-7, with TRBD2 matching 9 bases. The trim removed 0 bases at V and 2 bases at J, leaving 5 bases unmatched. Germline V lookup: CDR1 MNHEY, CDR2 SVGAGI. The length of the CDR3 is 16 residues. In DNA form, the CDR3 reads TGTGCCAGCAGTTACTCGACTGCGGGGGGGCCCTACGAGCAGTACTTC. Its protein is CASSYSTAGGPYEQYF.

This chain links TRBV6-1 with TRBJ2-7; no definite D call. The CDR3 is 13 amino acids. From germline, CDR1 is MNHNS and CDR2 SASEGT. Trimming removed 10 bases from V and 2 bases from J, with 15 bases in between. CDR3: CATRDQDPYEQYF. In DNA, the CDR3 is TGTGCCACCCGCGATCAGGATCCCTACGAGCAGTACTTC.

The chain is built from TRBV9 and TRBJ2-5; TRBD2 agrees at 10 bases. The germline CDR1 and CDR2 sequences are SGDLS and YYNGEE. The CDR3 extends over 15 amino acids. With V trimmed by 0 bases and J by 5 bases, 4 bases remained unmatched. CDR3 in DNA: TGTGCCAGCAGCGTAGCTAGCGGGAGTGGGGAGACCCAGTACTTC. Translating it yields CASSVASGSGETQYF. Together with reference TRBV9 and TRBJ2-5, the CDR3 gives the full variable domain: DSGVTQTPKHLITATGQRVTLRCSPRSGDLSVYWYQQSLDQGLQFLIQYYNGEERAKGNILERFSAQQFPDLHSELNLSSLELGDSALYFCASSVASGSGETQYFGPGTRLLVL.

The rearrangement joins TRBV18 to TRBJ1-1; the D is unclear. This CDR3 spans 14 amino acids. Trimming pared 1 base from V and 3 bases from J, leaving 9 bases between. CDR1 and CDR2 from the germline V gene are KGHSH and LQKENI. The CDR3 loop is CASSPLSADTEAFF. CDR3 in DNA: TGTGCCAGCTCACCACTATCGGCAGACACTGAAGCTTTCTTT.

V gene TRBV5-6 combines with J gene TRBJ1-3, with a possible D match to TRBD1 (5 bases). Germline CDR1 and CDR2: SGHDT and YYEEEE. This CDR3 is 16 amino acids long. The ends were cut back, 4 bases at V and 0 bases at J, with 14 bases in the middle. Here the CDR3 reads CASSHGTKFSGNTIYF. The CDR3 region has the DNA TGTGCCAGCAGCCATGGGACGAAGTTCTCTGGAAACACCATATATTTT.

The chain recombines TRBV6-1 with TRBJ2-6, with D unclear. From germline, CDR1 is MNHNS and CDR2 SASEGT. The CDR3 totals 12 residues. The V gene lost 11 bases and the J gene lost 0 bases, with 5 bases spanning the gap. CDR3 protein: CAVSSGANVLTF. The CDR3, as DNA: TGTGCCGTAAGCTCTGGGGCCAACGTCCTGACTTTC.

This clone showed up just a few times. V and J are TRBV6-1 and TRBJ2-3; D possibly corresponds to TRBD2 (6 bases). The CDR3 has 14 residues. The germline V gene encodes CDR1 MNHNS and CDR2 SASEGT. Trimming cost V 3 bases and J 5 bases, with 12 bases left between them. The CDR3 DNA sequence: TGTGCCAGCAGTGACGGCAAGGGAGGAGATACGCAGTATTTT. This gives the protein CASSDGKGGDTQYF.

The chain carries TRBV7-8 and TRBJ2-2; D gene ambiguous. V shed 5 bases and J shed 7 bases, with 8 bases lying between them. The CDR3 loop spans 12 amino acids. In germline, CDR1 is SGHVS, CDR2 FQNEAQ. The CDR3 DNA reads as TGTGCCAGCAGCATAGTGGGCGGGGAGCTGTTTTTT. It codes for CASSIVGGELFF.

CDR3 protein: CASSPLATNEKLFF. Written as DNA, the CDR3 is TGTGCCAGCAGCCCGCTAGCAACTAATGAAAAACTGTTTTTT. The chain recombines TRBV5-6 with TRBJ1-4; D uncertain. CDR1 and CDR2 (germline): SGHDT, YYEEEE. The CDR3 totals 14 residues. V gave up 4 bases and J gave up 0 bases, with 7 bases separating them.

The chain is built from TRBV27 and TRBJ2-7; 8 bases align to TRBD1. The germline V gene has CDR1 MNHEY and CDR2 SMNVEV (reference sequence). Unmatched junction bases numbered 6, after V lost 3 bases and J lost 2 bases. The CDR3 extends over 15 amino acids. The CDR3, as DNA: TGTGCCAGCAGTTTTGGTGCAGGGGGCCCCTACGAGCAGTACTTC. Protein: CASSFGAGGPYEQYF.

The V call is TRBV30, the J call TRBJ2-1; D not resolved. From germline, CDR1 is GTSNPN and CDR2 SVGIG (reference sequence). CDR3 length: 13 amino acids. The V end lost 4 bases, the J end lost 7 bases, and 14 bases lay between the germline ends. CDR3 nucleotides: TGTGCCTGGACCTTCCAGGATCATAATGAGCAGTTCTTC. This encodes CAWTFQDHNEQFF.

This chain connects TRBV6-5 to TRBJ2-1, with 8 bases fitting TRBD2. The V and J ends lost 5 bases and 6 bases, in that order; junction bases with no gene match: 6. The CDR3 sequence is 14 residues long. Germline V lookup: CDR1 MNHEY, CDR2 SVGAGI. CDR3 protein: CASSRGGLANEQFF. CDR3 nucleotides: TGTGCCAGCAGTCGCGGAGGACTAGCCAATGAGCAGTTCTTC.